These 5 T cell receptor beta chains were sequenced from one sample in a study of Ad26.COV2.S vaccination and SARS-CoV-2 variants. Indicated treatment: about 20 received Ad26.COV2.S at low or high dose, single or two shots; about 5 received placebo; per-sample allocation not given. Samples came from day 63 after the first vaccine or placebo injection. Clones were sequenced by immunoSEQ multiplex PCR, and TCRdb holds only the in-frame ones, with some missing. The sample includes approximately 410,000 clones, 80% to 95% of them seen just once. Specimen: peripheral blood, collected in a trial of Ad26.COV2.S vaccine versus placebo. These receptors came from a person between 18 and 60 years old who received the Ad26.COV2.S COVID-19 vaccine or a placebo.

The count of this clone is one. The V gene is TRBV19, the J gene TRBJ1-1, with no clear D. V was trimmed by 3 bases and J by 5 bases, leaving 10 bases between them. This CDR3 is 13 amino acids long. Per germline, CDR1 LNHDA and CDR2 SQIVND (reference sequence). The DNA of the CDR3 is TGTGCCAGTAGTATTGTAAGGGAGACTGAAGCTTTCTTT. Protein: CASSIVRETEAFF.

J is TRBJ2-1 and V is TRBV6-5; 11 bases fit TRBD2. This CDR3 region has 14 residues. From germline, CDR1 is MNHEY and CDR2 SVGAGI. Trimming removed 11 bases from V and 7 bases from J; junction bases left unmatched: 10. The CDR3 nucleotides read TGTGCCGGTCAAACTAGCGGGGGAGGGAATGAGCAGTTCTTC. It yields the protein CAGQTSGGGNEQFF.

The chain employs TRBV30 and TRBJ1-2; tentative D call: TRBD1 (5 bases). Trimming pared 6 bases from V and 0 bases from J, leaving 8 bases between. The CDR3 runs to 12 residues. The germline gives CDR1 GTSNPN, CDR2 SVGIG (reference sequence). The CDR3 loop is CACPTANYGYTF. CDR3 nucleotides: TGTGCCTGTCCGACAGCTAACTATGGCTACACCTTC.

The V gene is TRBV6-5, the J gene TRBJ1-2; TRBD1 matches at 10 bases. The V and J ends lost 3 bases and 4 bases, in that order; junction bases with no gene match: 5. The V gene's germline CDR1 is MNHEY and CDR2 SVGAGI. CDR3 length equals 15 residues. CDR3 in DNA: TGTGCCAGCAGTTATTCGAGGACAGGGGGCTATGGCTACACCTTC. It codes for CASSYSRTGGYGYTF.

The chain is built from TRBV6-5 and TRBJ1-3, with 7 nucleotides matching TRBD1. The trim removed 8 bases at V and 0 bases at J, leaving 7 bases unmatched. The CDR3 is made up of 15 amino acids. The germline V gene has CDR1 MNHEY and CDR2 SVGAGI. In DNA form, the CDR3 reads TGTGCCAGCGCCGGGGACAGATACTCTGGAAACACCATATATTTT. Translation: CASAGDRYSGNTIYF.